This TCR beta chain originates from a study of blood T cell repertoires in COVID-19. Study-level information: The origin of the acute and convalescent COVID-19 samples was the United States, Italy and Spain. Nucleic acid was either cDNA or gDNA, and it came from T cells, B-cell-depleted T cells, or PBMCs.

The CDR3 runs to 14 residues. In germline, CDR1 is SGHNT, CDR2 YYREEE (reference sequence). The germline V and J ends were trimmed by 1 base and 2 bases, with 9 bases remaining between them. Per the authors' pipeline: The authors estimated nucleated cell counts from reference gene primer amplification. Assay: immunoSEQ multiplex PCR; the TCRdb copy retains only in-frame clones and omits some. V and J calls and clone size come straight from that table; D and trimming were deduced from the DNA. The sample consists of some 56,000 clones, 82% of them appearing once. The receptor was isolated from a man at least 80 years old with COVID-19, enrolled during active disease. Specimen: peripheral blood. The chain is built from TRBV5-4 and TRBJ2-5; maybe TRBD2 (5 bases). This CDR3 is CASSLREFQETQYF. CDR3 DNA: TGTGCCAGCAGCTTGCGGGAATTTCAAGAGACCCAGTACTTC.